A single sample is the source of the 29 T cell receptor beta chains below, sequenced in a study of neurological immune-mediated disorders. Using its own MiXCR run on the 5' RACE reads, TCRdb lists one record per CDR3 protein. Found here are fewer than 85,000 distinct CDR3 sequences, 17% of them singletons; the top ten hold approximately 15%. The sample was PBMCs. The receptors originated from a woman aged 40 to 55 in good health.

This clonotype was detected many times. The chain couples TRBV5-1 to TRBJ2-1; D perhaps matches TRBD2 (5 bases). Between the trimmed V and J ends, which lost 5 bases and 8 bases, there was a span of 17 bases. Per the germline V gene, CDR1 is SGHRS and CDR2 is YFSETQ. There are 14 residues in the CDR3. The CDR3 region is CASRDRGEEDEQFF. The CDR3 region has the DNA TGCGCCAGCAGAGATCGGGGAGAGGAGGATGAGCAGTTCTTC.

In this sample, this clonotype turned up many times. The chain's CDR3 is CASSQGPGETQYF. The CDR3 DNA follows: TGTGCCAGCAGCCAAGGGCCTGGAGAGACCCAGTACTTC. The chain carries TRBV4-2 and TRBJ2-5; the D is unclear. Germline lookup yields CDR1 LGHNA and CDR2 YNFKEQ. This CDR3 has 13 residues. The germline V and J ends were trimmed by 1 base and 4 bases, with 7 bases remaining between them.

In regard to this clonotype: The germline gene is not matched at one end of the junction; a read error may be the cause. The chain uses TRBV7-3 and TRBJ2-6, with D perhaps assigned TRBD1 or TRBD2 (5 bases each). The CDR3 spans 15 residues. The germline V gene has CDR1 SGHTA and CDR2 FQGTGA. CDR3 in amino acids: CASSLGSSGANVMTF. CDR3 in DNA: TGTGCCAGCAGCTTAGGGAGCTCTGGGGCAAACGTCATGACTTTC.

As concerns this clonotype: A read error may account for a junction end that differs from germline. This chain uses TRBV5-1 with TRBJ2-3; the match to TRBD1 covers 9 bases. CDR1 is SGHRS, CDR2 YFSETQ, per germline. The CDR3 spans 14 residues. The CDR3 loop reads CASSDRGSEDTQYF. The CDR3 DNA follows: TGCGCCAGCAGTGACAGGGGGTCAGAAGATACGCAGTACTTT.

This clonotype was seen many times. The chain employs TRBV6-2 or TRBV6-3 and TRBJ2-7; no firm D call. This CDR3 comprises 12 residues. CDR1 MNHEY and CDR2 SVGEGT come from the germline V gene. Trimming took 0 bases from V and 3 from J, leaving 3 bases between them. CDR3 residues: CASSYSVYEQYV. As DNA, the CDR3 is TGTGCCAGCAGTTACTCCGTCTACGAGCAGTACGTC.

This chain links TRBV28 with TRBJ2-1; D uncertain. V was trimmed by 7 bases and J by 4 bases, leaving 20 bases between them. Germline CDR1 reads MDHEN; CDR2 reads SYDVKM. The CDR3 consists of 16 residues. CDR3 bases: TGTGCCAGCAACCGCAAGTTAGGAGTACGGTACAATGAGCAGTTCTTC. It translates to CASNRKLGVRYNEQFF.

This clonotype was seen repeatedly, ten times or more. This CDR3 is CASSGSINTDTQYF. The CDR3 DNA follows: TGTGCCAGCTCGGGAAGTATTAACACAGATACGCAGTATTTT. The gene calls are TRBV18 and TRBJ2-3; D remains unclear. The V and J ends lost 6 bases and 2 bases respectively, with 12 bases between them. Germline-derived CDR1 and CDR2 are KGHSH and LQKENI. This CDR3 region has 14 residues.

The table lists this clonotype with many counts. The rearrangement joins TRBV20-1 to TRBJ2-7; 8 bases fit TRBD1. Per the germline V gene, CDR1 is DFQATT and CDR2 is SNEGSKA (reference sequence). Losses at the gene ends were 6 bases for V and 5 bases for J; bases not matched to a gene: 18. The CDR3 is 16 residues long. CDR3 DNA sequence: TGCAGTGCCAGCCACCTACAGGGGGGAAACCATGACGAGCAGTACTTC. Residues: CSASHLQGGNHDEQYF.

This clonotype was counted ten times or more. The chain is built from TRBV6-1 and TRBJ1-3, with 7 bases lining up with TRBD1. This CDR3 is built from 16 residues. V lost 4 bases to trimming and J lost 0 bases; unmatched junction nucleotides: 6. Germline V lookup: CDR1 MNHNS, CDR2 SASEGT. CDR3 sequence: CASSVPGQFSGNTIYF. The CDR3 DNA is TGTGCCAGCAGTGTCCCGGGACAGTTCTCTGGAAACACCATATATTTT.

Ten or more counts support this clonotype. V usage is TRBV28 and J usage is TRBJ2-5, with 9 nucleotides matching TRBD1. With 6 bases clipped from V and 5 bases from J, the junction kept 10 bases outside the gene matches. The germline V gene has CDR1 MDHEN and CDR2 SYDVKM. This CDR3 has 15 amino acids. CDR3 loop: CASSHGGQGSETQYF. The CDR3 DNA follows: TGTGCCAGCAGCCATGGGGGACAGGGATCGGAGACCCAGTACTTC.

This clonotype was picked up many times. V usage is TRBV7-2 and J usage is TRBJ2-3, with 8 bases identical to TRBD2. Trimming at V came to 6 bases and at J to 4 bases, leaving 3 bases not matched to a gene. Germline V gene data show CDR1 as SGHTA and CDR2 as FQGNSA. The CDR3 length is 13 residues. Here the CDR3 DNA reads TGTGCCAGCAGTACGACTAGCGCAGATACGCAGTATTTT. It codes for CASSTTSADTQYF.

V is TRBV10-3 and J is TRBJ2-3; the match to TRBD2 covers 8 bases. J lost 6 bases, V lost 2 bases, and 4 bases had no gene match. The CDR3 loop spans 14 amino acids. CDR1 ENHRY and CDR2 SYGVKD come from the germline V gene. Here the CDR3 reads CAISEGLAFDTQYF. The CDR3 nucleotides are TGTGCCATCAGTGAGGGACTAGCTTTCGATACGCAGTATTTT.

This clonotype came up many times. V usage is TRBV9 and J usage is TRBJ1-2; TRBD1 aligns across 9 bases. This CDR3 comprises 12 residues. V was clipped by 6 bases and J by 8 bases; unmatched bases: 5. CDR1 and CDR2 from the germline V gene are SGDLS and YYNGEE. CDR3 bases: TGTGCCAGCATACAGGGGGCAGGAGGCTACACCTTC. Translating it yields CASIQGAGGYTF.

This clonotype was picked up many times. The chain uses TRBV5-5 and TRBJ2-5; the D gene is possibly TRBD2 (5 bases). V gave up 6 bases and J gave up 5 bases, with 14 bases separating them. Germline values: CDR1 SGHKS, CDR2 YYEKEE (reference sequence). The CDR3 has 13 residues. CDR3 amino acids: CASNARERETQYF. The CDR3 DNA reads TGTGCCAGCAACGCCCGGGAAAGGGAGACCCAGTACTTC.

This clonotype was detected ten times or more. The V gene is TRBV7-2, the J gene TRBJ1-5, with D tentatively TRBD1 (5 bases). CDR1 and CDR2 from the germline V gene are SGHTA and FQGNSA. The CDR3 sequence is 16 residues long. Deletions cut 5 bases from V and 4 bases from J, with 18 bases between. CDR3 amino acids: CASSPGADGRNQPQHF. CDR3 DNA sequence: TGTGCCAGCAGCCCTGGGGCGGATGGGAGGAATCAGCCCCAGCATTTT.

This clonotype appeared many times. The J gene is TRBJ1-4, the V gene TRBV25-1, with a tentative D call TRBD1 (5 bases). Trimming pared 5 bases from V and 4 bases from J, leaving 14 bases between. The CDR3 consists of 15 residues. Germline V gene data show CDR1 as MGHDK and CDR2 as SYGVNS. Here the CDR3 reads CASSRRTTFNEKLFF. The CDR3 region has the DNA TGTGCCAGCAGTAGAAGGACAACTTTTAATGAAAAACTGTTTTTT.

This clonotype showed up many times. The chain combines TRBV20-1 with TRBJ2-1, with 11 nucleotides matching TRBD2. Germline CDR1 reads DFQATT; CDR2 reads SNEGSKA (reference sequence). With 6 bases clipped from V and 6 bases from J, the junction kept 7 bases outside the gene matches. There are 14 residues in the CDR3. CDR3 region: CSAVSGGAGNEQFF. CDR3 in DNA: TGCAGTGCGGTTAGCGGGGGGGCGGGCAATGAGCAGTTCTTC.

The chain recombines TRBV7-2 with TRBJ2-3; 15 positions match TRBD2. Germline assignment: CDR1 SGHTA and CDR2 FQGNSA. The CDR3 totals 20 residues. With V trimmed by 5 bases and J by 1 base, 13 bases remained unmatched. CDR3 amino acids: CASSGAGLAGGPSGTDTQYF. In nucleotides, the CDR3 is TGTGCCAGCAGCGGCGCGGGACTAGCGGGGGGACCTTCTGGCACAGATACGCAGTATTTT.

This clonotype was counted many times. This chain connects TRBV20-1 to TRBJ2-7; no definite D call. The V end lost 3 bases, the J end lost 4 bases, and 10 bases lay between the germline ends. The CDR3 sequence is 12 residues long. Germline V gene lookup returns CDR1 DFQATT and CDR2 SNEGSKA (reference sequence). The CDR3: CSASSFSYEQYF. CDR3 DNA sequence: TGCAGTGCTAGCTCCTTTAGTTACGAGCAGTACTTC.

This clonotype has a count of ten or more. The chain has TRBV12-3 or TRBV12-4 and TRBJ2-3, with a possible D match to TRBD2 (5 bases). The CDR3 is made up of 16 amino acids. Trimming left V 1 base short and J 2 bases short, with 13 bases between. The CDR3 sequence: CASSLEERMLTDTQYF. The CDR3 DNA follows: TGTGCCAGCAGTTTAGAGGAGCGGATGCTCACAGATACGCAGTATTTT.

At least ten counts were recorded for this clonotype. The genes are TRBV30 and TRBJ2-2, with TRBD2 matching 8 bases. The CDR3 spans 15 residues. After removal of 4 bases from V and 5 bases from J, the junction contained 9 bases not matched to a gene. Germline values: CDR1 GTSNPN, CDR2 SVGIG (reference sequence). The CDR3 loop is CAWMLGGAWTGELFF. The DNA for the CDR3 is TGTGCCTGGATGCTCGGGGGGGCGTGGACCGGGGAGCTGTTTTTT. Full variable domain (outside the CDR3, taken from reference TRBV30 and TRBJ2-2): SQTIHQWPATLVQPVGSPLSLECTVEGTSNPNLYWYRQAAGRGLQLLFYSVGIGQISSEVPQNLSASRPQDRQFILSSKKLLLSDSGFYLCAWMLGGAWTGELFFGEGSRLTVL.

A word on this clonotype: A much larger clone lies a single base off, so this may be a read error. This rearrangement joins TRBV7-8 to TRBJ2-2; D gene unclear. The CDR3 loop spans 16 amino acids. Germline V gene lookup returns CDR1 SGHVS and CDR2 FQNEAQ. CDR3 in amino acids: CDSSLEGPSRTGELFF. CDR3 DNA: TGTGACAGCAGCTTAGAAGGTCCTAGTAGGACCGGGGAGCTGTTTTTT.

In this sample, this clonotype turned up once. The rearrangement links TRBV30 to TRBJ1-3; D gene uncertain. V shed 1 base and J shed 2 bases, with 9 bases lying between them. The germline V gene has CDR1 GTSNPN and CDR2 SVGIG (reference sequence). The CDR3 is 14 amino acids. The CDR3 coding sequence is TGTGCCTGGAGTGCGGACTCGCCTGGAAACACCATATATTTT. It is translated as CAWSADSPGNTIYF.

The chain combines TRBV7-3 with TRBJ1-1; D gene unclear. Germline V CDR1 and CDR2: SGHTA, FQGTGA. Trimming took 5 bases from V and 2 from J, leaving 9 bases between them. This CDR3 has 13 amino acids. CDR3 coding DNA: TGTGCCAGCAGCGTCGGAGCCAACACTGAAGCTTTCTTT. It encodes CASSVGANTEAFF.

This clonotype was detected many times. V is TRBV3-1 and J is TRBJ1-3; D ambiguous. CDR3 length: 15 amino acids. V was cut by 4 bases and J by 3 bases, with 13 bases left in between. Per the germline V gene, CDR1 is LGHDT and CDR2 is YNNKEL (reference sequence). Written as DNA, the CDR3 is TGTGCCAGCAGCCCCTCGACGGAATTTGGAAACACCATATATTTT. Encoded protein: CASSPSTEFGNTIYF.

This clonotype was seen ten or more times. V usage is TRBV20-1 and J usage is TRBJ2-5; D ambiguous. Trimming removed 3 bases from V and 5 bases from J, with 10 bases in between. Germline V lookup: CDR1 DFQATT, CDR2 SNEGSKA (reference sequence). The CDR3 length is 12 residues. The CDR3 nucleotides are TGCAGTGCTAGTCGTGACACGGAGACCCAGTACTTC. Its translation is CSASRDTETQYF.

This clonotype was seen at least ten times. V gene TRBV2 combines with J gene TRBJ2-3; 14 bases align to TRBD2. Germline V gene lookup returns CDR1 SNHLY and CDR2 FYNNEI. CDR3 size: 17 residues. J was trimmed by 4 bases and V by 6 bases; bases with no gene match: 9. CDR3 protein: CASRARLAGGPSDTQYF. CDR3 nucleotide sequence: TGTGCCAGCAGGGCAAGACTAGCGGGGGGGCCCTCAGATACGCAGTATTTT.

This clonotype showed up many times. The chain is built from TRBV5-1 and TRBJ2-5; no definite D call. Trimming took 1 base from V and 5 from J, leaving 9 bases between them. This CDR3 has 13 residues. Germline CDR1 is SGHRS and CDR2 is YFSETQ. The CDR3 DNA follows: TGCGCCAGCAGCTTGACCCTAGGGGAGACCCAGTACTTC. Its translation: CASSLTLGETQYF.

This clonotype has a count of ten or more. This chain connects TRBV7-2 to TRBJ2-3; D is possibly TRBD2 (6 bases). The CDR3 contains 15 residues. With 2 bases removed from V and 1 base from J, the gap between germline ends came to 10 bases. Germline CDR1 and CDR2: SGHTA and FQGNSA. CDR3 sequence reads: CASSLRWGGTDTQYF. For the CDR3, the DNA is TGTGCCAGCAGCTTAAGGTGGGGGGGCACAGATACGCAGTATTTT. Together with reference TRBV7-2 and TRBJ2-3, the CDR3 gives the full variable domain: GAGVSQSPSNKVTEKGKDVELRCDPISGHTALYWYRQSLGQGLEFLIYFQGNSAPDKSGLPSDRFSAERTGGSVSTLTIQRTQQEDSAVYLCASSLRWGGTDTQYFGPGTRLTVL.